This T cell receptor beta chain was observed in a study of T-cell memory formation after mild COVID-19. This clonotype was counted at least ten times. With constant-segment primers, 5'RACE yielded cDNA libraries of TCR alpha and TCR beta that carried sample barcodes and UMIs. TCRdb re-derived calls from the 5' RACE reads in MiXCR, one entry per CDR3 protein. The table lists around 90,000 distinct CDR3 sequences, 13% of them singletons. Trimming took 4 bases from V and 5 from J; bases not matched to a gene: 15. The CDR3 is made up of 17 amino acids. The TCR sequence derives from an adult woman who had mild COVID-19 (a few samples of this study predate the infection). Cell type and time point are not known. The sample was PBMCs or a T cell subset sorted from them (not recorded which). This chain joins TRBV12-3 or TRBV12-4 and TRBJ2-7, with 9 bases aligning to TRBD1. CDR3 sequence reads: CASSSLPRDRARHEQYF. The CDR3 DNA follows: TGTGCCAGCAGTTCCCTCCCCCGGGACAGGGCTCGTCACGAGCAGTACTTC.